These 21 T cell receptor beta chains originate from one sample sequenced in a study of breast tumors, draining lymph nodes, adjacent tissues. Axillary draining lymph nodes of breast cancer patients supplied the node samples. TCRdb reprocessed the multiplex PCR reads via MiXCR and lists one record per CDR3 protein. The sample lists roughly 120,000 distinct CDR3 sequences; 20% were seen once. The sequencing input was axillary lymph node tissue. All receptors derive from a female donor with breast cancer. Some clones in this sample may be carry-over from other donors' samples.

This clonotype was seen a few times. V gene TRBV5-4 combines with J gene TRBJ2-2; 13 nucleotides agree with TRBD2. Trimming cost V 3 bases and J 7 bases; bases outside gene matches: 9. The CDR3 sequence is 17 residues long. From germline, CDR1 is SGHNT and CDR2 YYREEE (reference sequence). The CDR3 sequence: CASSSGTSGARGGELFF. CDR3 coding DNA: TGTGCCAGCAGCTCCGGGACTAGCGGGGCAAGGGGCGGGGAGCTGTTTTTT.

Of note for this clonotype: A single base separates this from a much larger clone, so it may be a read error. The chain employs TRBV11-2 and TRBJ1-4; no definite D call. This CDR3 has 14 amino acids. Germline V gene sequence: CDR1 SGHAT, CDR2 FQNNGV. The CDR3 is CASSSRSTKEKLFF. The CDR3 nucleotides read TGTGCCAGCAGCTCGCGGTCAACTAAGGAAAAACTGTTTTTT.

This clonotype showed up many times. The rearrangement joins TRBV7-9 to TRBJ2-3; 7 nucleotides align to TRBD1. This CDR3 has 17 amino acids. The trim removed 4 bases at V and 1 base at J, leaving 11 bases unmatched. Germline V gene data show CDR1 as SEHNR and CDR2 as FQNEAQ (reference sequence). In nucleotides, the CDR3 is TGTGCCAGCAGCTCCTCTCTGACAGGGACAGGCACAGATACGCAGTATTTT. It yields the protein CASSSSLTGTGTDTQYF.

This clonotype was seen many times. The genes are TRBV28 and TRBJ2-7; the D gene is possibly TRBD2 (6 bases). The CDR3 spans 14 residues. In germline, CDR1 is MDHEN, CDR2 SYDVKM. V lost 2 bases and J lost 3, with 11 bases in between. CDR3 in DNA: TGTGCCAGCAGTTTAGGGGGGACGCTCTACGAGCAGTACTTC. The encoded protein is CASSLGGTLYEQYF.

This clonotype was observed many times. This rearrangement joins TRBV11-3 to TRBJ2-1; D might be TRBD2 (5 bases). CDR1 and CDR2 from the germline V gene are SGHNT and YENEEA. The CDR3 runs to 15 residues. V gave up 1 base and J gave up 8 bases, with 15 bases separating them. The CDR3 nucleotides read TGTGCCAGCAGCTTAGGGTCGGGGTTCGGGGATGAGCAGTTCTTC. Its protein product is CASSLGSGFGDEQFF.

The sample holds many counts of this clonotype. The J gene is TRBJ2-7, the V gene TRBV5-6; 7 bases agree with TRBD2. The CDR3 runs to 16 residues. The J segment lost 5 bases and the V segment lost 4 bases, leaving 15 bases of the junction unmatched. Per the germline V gene, CDR1 is SGHDT and CDR2 is YYEEEE. DNA for the CDR3: TGTGCCAGCAGCCGAGGGGTTCTAGCGGAGGTCAACGAGCAGTACTTC. This codes for CASSRGVLAEVNEQYF.

At least ten counts were recorded for this clonotype. The chain combines TRBV6-1 with TRBJ1-2, with D unclear. V dropped 4 bases and J dropped 2 bases, with 11 bases sitting between them. Germline CDR1 reads MNHNS; CDR2 reads SASEGT. This CDR3 spans 14 amino acids. The CDR3 here is CASSATLINYGYTF. CDR3 nucleotides: TGTGCCAGCAGTGCCACGTTGATAAACTATGGCTACACCTTC.

This clonotype has ten or more counts. The chain joins TRBV5-1 to TRBJ1-4, with D maybe TRBD1 (5 bases). Trimming pared 5 bases from V and 6 bases from J, leaving 11 bases between. Germline CDR1 is SGHRS and CDR2 is YFSETQ. The CDR3 sequence is 13 residues long. CDR3 DNA: TGCGCCAGCAGGGGCGAGGGGTATGAAAAACTGTTTTTT. Translated, it gives CASRGEGYEKLFF. Supplemented by reference TRBV5-1 and TRBJ1-4, the full variable domain reads KAGVTQTPRYLIKTRGQQVTLSCSPISGHRSVSWYQQTPGQGLQFLFEYFSETQRNKGNFPGRFSGRQFSNSRSEMNVSTLELGDSALYLCASRGEGYEKLFFGSGTQLSVL.

This clonotype occurred many times. The chain couples TRBV9 to TRBJ2-1; D ambiguous. From germline, CDR1 is SGDLS and CDR2 YYNGEE. Trimming removed 1 base from V and 4 bases from J, with 12 bases in between. CDR3 size: 15 residues. CDR3 in amino acids: CASSVRAVEYNEQFF. The CDR3 DNA sequence: TGTGCCAGCAGCGTAAGGGCGGTTGAATACAATGAGCAGTTCTTC.

With respect to this clonotype: This sequence may be a read error, since a much larger clone differs from it by one base. CDR3 region: CASSTRTELNTGELFF. The DNA for the CDR3 is TGTGCCAGCAGCACTCGGACAGAGCTGAACACCGGGGAGCTGTTTTTT. V usage is TRBV9 and J usage is TRBJ2-2, with a possible D match to TRBD1 (6 bases). Deletions cut 4 bases from V and 1 base from J, with 14 bases between. Germline CDR1 reads SGDLS; CDR2 reads YYNGEE. CDR3 length: 16 amino acids. Combining the CDR3 with reference TRBV9 and TRBJ2-2 gives the whole variable domain DSGVTQTPKHLITATGQRVTLRCSPRSGDLSVYWYQQSLDQGLQFLIQYYNGEERAKGNILERFSAQQFPDLHSELNLSSLELGDSALYFCASSTRTELNTGELFFGEGSRLTVL.

This clonotype was picked up many times. The chain uses TRBV11-2 and TRBJ2-7; perhaps TRBD2 as D (5 bases). The V gene's germline CDR1 is SGHAT and CDR2 FQNNGV. V lost 4 bases and J lost 2, with 15 bases in between. This CDR3 has 15 amino acids. The CDR3 DNA is TGTGCCAGCAGCTCTGGGAGCGGCTCCACCTACGAGCAGTACTTC. It is translated as CASSSGSGSTYEQYF.

The sample holds many counts of this clonotype. This rearrangement joins TRBV13 to TRBJ2-7; tentatively, D is TRBD1 (6 bases). Trimming stripped 5 bases from V and 3 bases from J, with 23 bases between. Germline loops: CDR1 PRHDT, CDR2 FYEKMQ (reference sequence). The CDR3 sequence is 17 residues long. The CDR3 loop reads CASSPRTGTQPIYEQYF. The DNA for the CDR3 is TGTGCCAGCAGCCCACGAACAGGGACCCAGCCGATCTACGAGCAGTACTTC.

This clonotype occurred many times. V is TRBV6-5 and J is TRBJ1-2, with TRBD1 as a possible D gene (5 bases). Trimming shortened V by 0 bases and J by 0 bases, and 11 bases separated the two germline ends. The CDR3 is made up of 16 amino acids. CDR1 and CDR2 from the germline V gene are MNHEY and SVGAGI. This CDR3 reads CASSYSGHTANYGYTF. Here the CDR3 DNA reads TGTGCCAGCAGTTACTCAGGACACACAGCTAACTATGGCTACACCTTC.

About this clonotype itself: This may be a read error, as it is one base from a much larger clone. V gene TRBV3-1 combines with J gene TRBJ1-2, with D perhaps matching TRBD1 (6 bases). The V gene's germline CDR1 is LGHDT and CDR2 YNNKEL (reference sequence). CDR3 length equals 15 residues. CDR3 DNA: TGTGCCAGCCGCCAAGATAGAGGTATAGGGGGTGGCTACACCTTC. As protein: CASRQDRGIGGGYTF.

At least ten counts were recorded for this clonotype. This chain links TRBV12-3 or TRBV12-4 with TRBJ1-5; TRBD1 aligns across 9 bases. The junction had 6 bases not matched to a gene; V was cut back by 0 bases and J by 6 bases. The CDR3 length is 16 residues. The CDR3 bases are TGTGCCAGCAGTTTAGCGGACAGGGGTACGAGTCAGCCCCAGCATTTT. Translated: CASSLADRGTSQPQHF.

This clonotype was picked up a small number of times. One base away lies a much larger clone, so this may be a sequencing read error. The chain combines TRBV24-1 with TRBJ2-5; 10 bases match TRBD1. The CDR3 totals 16 residues. Germline V gives CDR1 KGHDR, CDR2 SFDVKD. V shed 8 bases, J shed 5 bases, and the junction held 13 bases outside the gene matches. CDR3 loop: CATTSGQGQGSETQYF. CDR3 nucleotides: TGTGCCACCACAAGTGGGCAGGGACAGGGGTCCGAGACCCAGTACTTC.

This clonotype was seen ten or more times. V is TRBV5-1 and J is TRBJ1-2, with 9 positions matching TRBD1. V gave up 4 bases and J gave up 4 bases; unmatched junction bases: 8. This CDR3 has 15 residues. Looked up from germline, CDR1 is SGHRS and CDR2 is YFSETQ. CDR3 region: CASSGWTGASYGYTF. The CDR3 DNA reads TGCGCCAGCAGCGGTTGGACAGGGGCATCCTATGGCTACACCTTC.

The genes are TRBV20-1 and TRBJ2-5, with a weak D call TRBD2 (6 bases). The CDR3 runs to 13 residues. The V end was cut by 2 bases, the J end by 5 bases, with 12 bases between. Germline CDR1 reads DFQATT; CDR2 reads SNEGSKA (reference sequence). CDR3 residues: CSARPGTAETQYF. For the CDR3, the DNA is TGCAGTGCTAGACCCGGGACTGCGGAGACCCAGTACTTC.

This clonotype has a count of ten or more. This rearrangement joins TRBV7-2 to TRBJ2-3; 9 nucleotides line up with TRBD2. Trimming at V came to 1 base and at J to 6 bases, leaving 5 bases not matched to a gene. There are 15 residues in the CDR3. In germline, CDR1 is SGHTA, CDR2 FQGNSA. CDR3 sequence reads: CASSLVPLAGDTQYF. The CDR3 nucleotides are TGTGCCAGCAGCTTAGTCCCCCTAGCGGGGGATACGCAGTATTTT.

This clonotype was recorded many times. The J gene is TRBJ2-7, the V gene TRBV6-5; 7 positions match TRBD1. The CDR3 is 15 residues long. Germline V CDR1 and CDR2: MNHEY, SVGAGI. The V and J ends lost 0 bases and 3 bases, in that order; junction bases with no gene match: 5. The CDR3 loop reads CASSYSGGGDYEQYF. The CDR3 DNA reads as TGTGCCAGCAGTTACTCAGGGGGCGGTGACTACGAGCAGTACTTC.

This clonotype was observed many times. The chain combines TRBV5-8 with TRBJ2-7; D remains ambiguous. Per the germline V gene, CDR1 is SGHTS and CDR2 is YDEGEE. The CDR3 covers 12 residues. The germline V and J ends were trimmed by 4 bases and 7 bases, with 12 bases remaining between them. CDR3 in DNA: TGTGCCAGCAGCCCAGACACCTCGGAGCAGTACTTC. Residues: CASSPDTSEQYF.